The entry that follows covers one T cell receptor beta chain sequence. Using immunoSEQ multiplex PCR, the repertoire was profiled, and TCRdb retains in-frame clones only, with some absent. In the table there are 270,000 or so clones, roughly nine tenths of which are singletons. The record originates from a study of blood T cell repertoires in COVID-19. V was shortened by 6 bases and J by 4 bases, with 15 bases between the two germline ends. Germline CDR1 and CDR2: LNHDA and SQIVND (reference sequence). The CDR3 totals 14 residues. The specimen was peripheral blood. This receptor was taken from a woman in her thirties or forties who had recovered from COVID-19. The chain recombines TRBV19 with TRBJ1-1; the D gene is possibly TRBD1 (6 bases). CDR3: CASRVSTGSTEAFF. In DNA, the CDR3 is TGTGCCAGTAGGGTTAGCACAGGGTCCACTGAAGCTTTCTTT.